These T cell receptor beta chains were read from a single sample in a study of blood T cell repertoires in COVID-19. Measured with immunoSEQ multiplex PCR; TCRdb has only the in-frame clones, and not every one. Here the sample spans roughly 100,000 clones, under 90% being singletons. Sequenced sample: peripheral blood. Source of these receptors: a woman aged 55-75 years with acute or convalescent COVID-19. Each CDR3 is given with its conserved first and last residue. The D gene is left open where the match is weak. Some rows have no size entry. The others give once, few or many, or a class for an expanded clone.

clone_size	v_call	d_call	j_call	cdr3_nt	cdr3_aa
NA	TRBV30	TRBD2	TRBJ2-7	TGTGCCTGGAGTGTACAGCGGCTAGCGGGGGGAAGGGAGCAGTACTTC	CAWSVQRLAGGREQYF
NA	TRBV5-3	TRBD2	TRBJ2-1	TGTGCCAGAAGGCTGGGCGGGACTAGCGGGTACAATGAGCAGTTCTTC	CARRLGGTSGYNEQFF
few	TRBV5-6	TRBD2	TRBJ2-7	TGTGCCAGCAGCTCGCCCGCTTGGAGCGGGGGGGCATACGAGCAGTACTTC	CASSSPAWSGGAYEQYF
once	TRBV5-1	NA	TRBJ2-6	TGCGCCAGCAGCTCACCCGCGGGTGGGGCTGGGGCCAACGTCCTGACTTTC	CASSSPAGGAGANVLTF
once	TRBV9	NA	TRBJ1-2	TGTGCCAGCAGCCCCCGGACAGCGAGCTATGGCTACACCTTC	CASSPRTASYGYTF
NA	TRBV7-3	TRBD2	TRBJ2-3	TGTGCCAGCAGCAAGGAGGGACTAGCGGTCACAGATACGCAGTATTTT	CASSKEGLAVTDTQYF
NA	TRBV7-8	NA	TRBJ1-1	TGTGCCAGCAGTCAGACAGAGAACACTGAAGCTTTCTTT	CASSQTENTEAFF
NA	TRBV5-1	TRBD1	TRBJ2-1	TGCGCCAGCAGCACCTGGGACAGTGAGGGGGAGCAGTTCTTC	CASSTWDSEGEQFF
NA	TRBV6-1	NA	TRBJ1-3	TGTGCCAGCAGTGAAGCTCGGGTCGCAGGGACAGGAAACACCATATATTTT	CASSEARVAGTGNTIYF
NA	TRBV18	NA	TRBJ1-5	TGTGCCAGCTCACCTGGGACATCGCAGCCCCAGCATTTT	CASSPGTSQPQHF
once	TRBV7-6	TRBD2	TRBJ2-7	TGTGCCAGCAGCTTAGCTAGCGGGAGCGGGGGGTACGAGCAGTACTTC	CASSLASGSGGYEQYF
NA	TRBV5-6	NA	TRBJ2-5	TGTGCCAGCAGCTCAGGACACCACGCCCAAGAGACCCAGTACTTC	CASSSGHHAQETQYF
NA	TRBV2	NA	TRBJ1-6	TGTGCCAGCAGCCAACAGGGACACAATTCACCCCTCCACTTT	CASSQQGHNSPLHF
NA	TRBV23-1	TRBD1	TRBJ1-1	TGCGCCAGCTCAAACAGGGGCGGTTGGAACACTGAAGCTTTCTTT	CASSNRGGWNTEAFF
NA	TRBV9	NA	TRBJ2-1	TGTGCCAGCAGCGCTCGACAGGCCGACTACAATGAGCAGTTCTTC	CASSARQADYNEQFF
NA	TRBV6-1	NA	TRBJ1-2	TGTGCCAGCAGTGAAAGGCTGGGATTGCTAACGGGGGAAAGGTCTAGGGACACCTTC	CASSERLGLLTGERSRDTF
NA	TRBV18	NA	TRBJ2-6	TGTGCCAGCTCACCGGCCAGGGGAGACGGGGCCAACGTCCTGACTTTC	CASSPARGDGANVLTF
NA	TRBV7-2	NA	TRBJ1-3	TGTGCCAGCAGCTTAGACCCGGGGATAGGAAACACCATATATTTT	CASSLDPGIGNTIYF
NA	TRBV29-1	NA	TRBJ1-2	TGCAGCGTTGAAGAAGGAGGGGCTGGCTACACCTTC	CSVEEGGAGYTF
NA	TRBV6-1	TRBD1	TRBJ2-1	TGTGCCAGCAGTGAATTTGTCACAGGGGCCTACAATGAGCAGTTCTTC	CASSEFVTGAYNEQFF
NA	TRBV28	NA	TRBJ2-6	TGTGCCAGCAGTCCCCCTCGGGGCTCTGGGGCCAACGTCCTGACTTTC	CASSPPRGSGANVLTF
NA	TRBV28	NA	TRBJ2-7	TGTGCCAGCAGGCGTAGCCCCAGAGAGGTCTACGAGCAGTACTTC	CASRRSPREVYEQYF
few	TRBV28	TRBD1	TRBJ1-1	TGTGCCAGCAGCAATATCCGGCAGGGGGGAAGGGCTGAAGCTTTCTTT	CASSNIRQGGRAEAFF
NA	TRBV2	TRBD2	TRBJ2-2	TGTGCCAGCAGAAGGGCGCTAGCGGGGGCCAACACCGGGGAGCTGTTTTTT	CASRRALAGANTGELFF
few	TRBV3-1/TRBV3-2	TRBD1	TRBJ2-1	TGTGCCAGCACCCGGGACAGGGGTCACAATGAGCAGTTCTTC	CASTRDRGHNEQFF
NA	TRBV3-1/TRBV3-2	NA	TRBJ1-1	TGTGCCAGCAGCCGGCAGTTGAACACTGAAGCTTTCTTT	CASSRQLNTEAFF
NA	TRBV4-1	NA	TRBJ2-1	TGCGCCAGCAGCGAGGGAAGTTCCTACAATGAGCAGTTCTTC	CASSEGSSYNEQFF
few	TRBV27	TRBD1	TRBJ1-1	TGTGCCAGCAGTTTATTGACAGGGGGCAAGGGCACTGAAGCTTTCTTT	CASSLLTGGKGTEAFF
NA	TRBV19	NA	TRBJ2-1	TGTGCCAGTAGTATAGATACAGGGACCTACAATGAGCAGTTCTTC	CASSIDTGTYNEQFF
NA	TRBV7-9	TRBD2	TRBJ2-3	TGTGCCAGCAGCCCGGGACTAGCGGGAGTGGAGTATTTT	CASSPGLAGVEYF
NA	TRBV11-2	TRBD1	TRBJ2-2	TGTGCCAGCAGCTCGGGACAGATAGGAACCGGGGAGCTGTTTTTT	CASSSGQIGTGELFF
NA	TRBV7-2	NA	TRBJ2-2	TGTGCCAGCAGCTTCACCCCTTCACTAACCGGGGAGCTGTTTTTT	CASSFTPSLTGELFF
NA	TRBV4-1	TRBD1	TRBJ2-1	TGCGCCAGCAGCCAAGATTCCGGACAGGCCTACAATGAGCAGTTCTTC	CASSQDSGQAYNEQFF
once	TRBV12-5	NA	TRBJ2-4	TGTGCTAGTGGTTTGGCAGGGTCGAACATTCAGTACTTC	CASGLAGSNIQYF
NA	TRBV29-1	TRBD2	TRBJ2-1	TGCAGCTCAAGCGGGGGGGGCAACAATGAGCAGTTCTTC	CSSSGGGNNEQFF
few	TRBV18	NA	TRBJ1-3	TGTGCCAGCTCACCAGGGACACAGAGCTCTGGAAACACCATATATTTT	CASSPGTQSSGNTIYF
NA	TRBV13	NA	TRBJ2-7	TGTGCCAGCAGCTTACGCGGAGCCGGCTACGAGCAGTACTTC	CASSLRGAGYEQYF
NA	TRBV5-1	NA	TRBJ2-7	TGCGCCAGCAGCTTGGCCCCGGGAAGTCGCTACGAGCAGTACTTC	CASSLAPGSRYEQYF
NA	TRBV3-1/TRBV3-2	TRBD2	TRBJ2-3	TGTGCCAGCAGCCCTAGTCAGCGGGGGGACGACACAGATACGCAGTATTTT	CASSPSQRGDDTDTQYF
NA	TRBV6-6	NA	TRBJ2-7	TGTGCCAGCAGTTACTCCCTAGGGGGCTCCTACGAGCAGTACTTC	CASSYSLGGSYEQYF
NA	TRBV5-8	TRBD2	TRBJ2-5	TGTGCCAGCAGCTTAGTAGCGGGAGAGGTGGCAGAGACCCAGTACTTC	CASSLVAGEVAETQYF
few	TRBV9	NA	TRBJ1-2	TGTGCCAGCAGCGTAGAAACAGGACCAAACTATGGCTACACCTTC	CASSVETGPNYGYTF
NA	TRBV5-6	TRBD1	TRBJ1-1	TGTGCCAGCAGCTTGGCAGGGACAGAGAACACTGAAGCTTTCTTT	CASSLAGTENTEAFF
NA	TRBV19	TRBD1	TRBJ1-4	TGTGCCAGTAGCCAGGGGGCAATTAGCGAAAAACTGTTTTTT	CASSQGAISEKLFF
NA	TRBV30	TRBD1	TRBJ1-3	TGTGCCTGGAGTCCTCGGACAGGCCTACTCTCTGGAAACACCATATATTTT	CAWSPRTGLLSGNTIYF
NA	TRBV28	NA	TRBJ1-2	TGTGCCAGCAGTGACGGGACATCGGAGTACTATGGCTACACCTTC	CASSDGTSEYYGYTF
NA	TRBV5-4	NA	TRBJ1-6	TGTGCCAGCAGCCAGGATAATTCACCCCTCCACTTT	CASSQDNSPLHF
NA	TRBV6-5	TRBD2	TRBJ2-3	TGTGCCAGCACCGAGCGGGGGGTTGGAACAGATACGCAGTATTTT	CASTERGVGTDTQYF
NA	TRBV18	NA	TRBJ2-7	TGTGCCAGCTCCCCAGGATGGACAGGAGGGACGGGGGAGCAGTACTTC	CASSPGWTGGTGEQYF
once	TRBV13	TRBD2	TRBJ2-1	TGTGCCAGCAGCCCGAACCCCGGGACTAGCGGGAGACCCTACAATGAGCAGTTCTTC	CASSPNPGTSGRPYNEQFF
NA	TRBV7-9	NA	TRBJ1-5	TGTGCCAGCAGCTTAGCGGTCGAGGGACAAAGGTCCCAGCATTTT	CASSLAVEGQRSQHF
NA	TRBV5-1	NA	TRBJ1-1	TGCGCCAGCAACCCAACGGGGGGCTTCACTGAAGCTTTCTTT	CASNPTGGFTEAFF
NA	TRBV6-6	TRBD1	TRBJ1-4	TGTGCCAGCAGTTTGGACAGGAGGCCAGGAAAACTGTTTTTT	CASSLDRRPGKLFF
NA	TRBV10-3	TRBD1	TRBJ1-5	TGTGCCATCAGTCGGGACAGCCAGATGAGTAATCAGCCCCAGCATTTT	CAISRDSQMSNQPQHF
NA	TRBV5-1	TRBD1	TRBJ2-3	TGCGCCAGCAGCTTAGGCGGGACAGGGGGCACAGATACGCAGTATTTT	CASSLGGTGGTDTQYF
NA	TRBV3-1/TRBV3-2	TRBD2	TRBJ2-7	TGTGCCAGCACCTCTGGCGGCGGCGGGGGTTCCTACGAGCAGTACTTC	CASTSGGGGGSYEQYF
NA	TRBV27	TRBD1	TRBJ1-3	TGTGCCAGCAGTCCCCTGGTGGGACAGGGAGGAAACACCATATATTTT	CASSPLVGQGGNTIYF
NA	TRBV7-2	TRBD2	TRBJ2-3	TGTGCCAGCAGCCCCACTAGCGGCACCACCCCCACAGATACGCAGTATTTT	CASSPTSGTTPTDTQYF
NA	TRBV6-5	NA	TRBJ2-7	TGTGCCAGCAGCGCTTATAGAGGCCGAGGGTGGCAGTACTTC	CASSAYRGRGWQYF
NA	TRBV21-1	NA	TRBJ2-6	TGTGCCAGCAACAGCTTAAACTCTGGGGCCAACGTTCTGACTTTC	CASNSLNSGANVLTF